The present T cell receptor beta chain was sequenced within a study of cytomegalovirus exposure and HLA in healthy donors. General observations from the study: Highly shared variants forming one cluster were likely a sequencing artifact. The later analysis indicated that the majority of CMV-associated TCR beta chains appeared HLA-restricted.

In the PCR, 60 Vbeta and 13 Jbeta primers were used. Produced via immunoSEQ multiplex PCR; TCRdb's table is partial and in-frame only. The sample yields 60,000 to 70,000 clones, roughly three quarters seen once. This clone was counted between two and nine times. Its antigen is unknown. Germline-derived CDR1 and CDR2 are GTSNPN and SVGIG (reference sequence). The CDR3 is 17 amino acids. Trimming took 2 bases from V and 4 from J; bases not matched to a gene: 9. Sequencing was done on a sample of PBMCs. The TCR was taken from a woman aged 25 to 39 in good health and CMV-seronegative. This chain links TRBV30 with TRBJ1-4, with TRBD1 matching 11 bases. CDR3 nucleotide sequence: TGTGCCTGGAGTCCACTAGGACAGGGGGCGGATAATGAAAAACTGTTTTTT. Translated: CAWSPLGQGADNEKLFF. The full variable domain, with the rest looked up from reference TRBV30 and TRBJ1-4, is SQTIHQWPATLVQPVGSPLSLECTVEGTSNPNLYWYRQAAGRGLQLLFYSVGIGQISSEVPQNLSASRPQDRQFILSSKKLLLSDSGFYLCAWSPLGQGADNEKLFFGSGTQLSVL.